This is a list of T cell receptor beta chains from one sample in a study of blood T cells in healthy people across ages. TCRdb passed the 5' RACE reads through MiXCR, listing each CDR3 protein once. The data show some 1.8 million distinct CDR3 sequences, around 40% seen once. The sequenced material came from blood. The receptor set was obtained from a human donor in good health. Both conserved end residues are part of each CDR3. The D gene is left open where the match is weak. Expanded clones get a size class; other rows say once, few or many, or leave the size out.

V: TRBV7-2; J: TRBJ1-4; D: NA; size: many; CDR3: CASSLSGTPDEKLFF; DNA: TGTGCCAGCAGCTTATCCGGGACACCGGACGAAAAACTGTTTTTT
V: TRBV11-2; J: TRBJ2-7; D: TRBD1; size: few; CDR3: CASSPSRTGLRKYEQYF; DNA: TGTGCCAGCAGCCCCTCTCGGACAGGGCTTAGAAAATACGAGCAGTACTTC
V: TRBV7-9; J: TRBJ2-1; D: TRBD1; size: NA; CDR3: CASNKWGQGHEQFF; DNA: TGTGCCAGCAACAAATGGGGACAGGGCCATGAGCAGTTCTTC
V: TRBV20-1; J: TRBJ2-1; D: NA; size: many; CDR3: CSARDAGQYYNEQFF; DNA: TGCAGTGCTAGAGATGCGGGACAGTACTACAATGAGCAGTTCTTC
V: TRBV29-1; J: TRBJ2-2; D: NA; size: NA; CDR3: CSVDQGVAPTGELFF; DNA: TGCAGCGTTGATCAAGGGGTCGCGCCCACCGGGGAGCTGTTTTTT
V: TRBV4-2; J: TRBJ2-5; D: TRBD1; size: NA; CDR3: CASSQGGGQGWWQETQYF; DNA: TGTGCCAGCAGCCAAGGAGGGGGACAGGGTTGGTGGCAAGAGACCCAGTACTTC
V: TRBV29-1; J: TRBJ1-5; D: NA; size: few; CDR3: CSVEDHTDSNQPQHF; DNA: TGCAGCGTTGAAGATCACACGGATAGCAATCAGCCCCAGCATTTT
V: TRBV5-1; J: TRBJ1-3; D: NA; size: few; CDR3: CASSLEGNTIYF; DNA: TGCGCCAGCAGCTTGGAAGGAAACACCATATATTTT
V: TRBV29-1; J: TRBJ2-7; D: NA; size: few; CDR3: CSVKWGREKSGEQYF; DNA: TGCAGCGTTAAGTGGGGCAGGGAAAAAAGCGGGGAGCAGTACTTC
V: TRBV6-6; J: TRBJ2-1; D: NA; size: many; CDR3: CASSHHNEQFF; DNA: TGTGCCAGCAGCCACCACAATGAGCAGTTCTTC
V: TRBV9; J: TRBJ1-1; D: NA; size: NA; CDR3: CASSVVALNTEAFF; DNA: TGTGCCAGCAGCGTAGTAGCGCTGAACACTGAAGCTTTCTTT
V: TRBV6-6; J: TRBJ1-1; D: NA; size: few; CDR3: CASSYSHPTHMNTEAFF; DNA: TGTGCCAGCAGTTACTCGCATCCTACTCACATGAACACTGAGGCTTTCTTT
V: TRBV20-1; J: TRBJ1-5; D: NA; size: NA; CDR3: CSARVRGNQPRHF; DNA: TGCAGTGCTAGAGTTCGTGGCAATCAGCCCCGGCATTTT
V: TRBV10-3; J: TRBJ2-1; D: NA; size: few; CDR3: CAISEVDSLGEQFF; DNA: TGTGCCATCAGTGAAGTGGACTCCTTGGGGGAGCAGTTCTTC
V: TRBV28; J: TRBJ1-2; D: NA; size: NA; CDR3: CASSLSGQSLYGYTF; DNA: TGTGCCAGCAGTTTATCAGGACAGTCCCTCTATGGCTACACCTTC
V: TRBV7-2; J: TRBJ2-5; D: TRBD2; size: few; CDR3: CASSLDSSGQETQYF; DNA: TGTGCCAGCAGCTTAGACTCTAGCGGTCAAGAGACCCAGTACTTC
V: TRBV14; J: TRBJ1-2; D: TRBD1; size: NA; CDR3: CASSQDQGDGYTF; DNA: TGTGCCAGCAGCCAAGATCAGGGGGATGGCTACACCTTC
V: TRBV6-2/TRBV6-3; J: TRBJ2-3; D: TRBD1; size: NA; CDR3: CANSYSPDRGADTQYF; DNA: TGTGCCAACAGTTACTCCCCGGACAGGGGCGCAGATACGCAGTATTTT
V: TRBV9; J: TRBJ1-5; D: NA; size: few; CDR3: CASSVDGFSNQPQHF; DNA: TGTGCCAGCAGCGTGGACGGATTTAGCAATCAGCCCCAGCATTTT
V: TRBV30; J: TRBJ1-2; D: NA; size: NA; CDR3: CAWSGGEGYGYTF; DNA: TGTGCCTGGAGTGGAGGGGAAGGCTATGGCTACACCTTC
V: TRBV15; J: TRBJ2-7; D: TRBD1; size: NA; CDR3: CATSSRQGWDEQYF; DNA: TGTGCCACCAGCAGCAGACAGGGTTGGGACGAGCAGTACTTC
V: TRBV7-9; J: TRBJ2-1; D: NA; size: few; CDR3: CASSFRSGPEQFF; DNA: TGTGCCAGCAGCTTTCGATCTGGGCCTGAGCAGTTCTTC
V: TRBV15; J: TRBJ1-1; D: NA; size: NA; CDR3: CATSRGGGQSTEAFF; DNA: TGTGCCACCAGCAGAGGGGGGGGGCAGAGCACTGAAGCTTTCTTT
V: TRBV7-9; J: TRBJ1-4; D: NA; size: NA; CDR3: CASSLASGRANEKLFF; DNA: TGTGCCAGCAGCCTCGCGAGCGGCAGAGCTAATGAAAAACTGTTTTTT
V: TRBV18; J: TRBJ1-2; D: NA; size: few; CDR3: CASSPPIQSYGYTF; DNA: TGTGCCAGCTCACCACCTATCCAGTCCTATGGCTACACCTTC
V: TRBV9; J: TRBJ2-5; D: TRBD2; size: NA; CDR3: CASSPGGHDNEQYF; DNA: TGTGCCAGCAGCCCGGGGGGGCATGACAATGAGCAGTACTTC
V: TRBV28; J: TRBJ2-7; D: NA; size: NA; CDR3: CASSLRSEGYYEQYF; DNA: TGTGCCAGCAGTTTAAGGTCGGAGGGATACTACGAGCAGTACTTC
V: TRBV12-3/TRBV12-4; J: TRBJ2-1; D: NA; size: NA; CDR3: CASSRVQDNEQFF; DNA: TGTGCCAGCAGTCGGGTTCAGGACAATGAGCAGTTCTTC
V: TRBV6-2/TRBV6-3; J: TRBJ1-5; D: NA; size: NA; CDR3: CASSYSFSRIVSNQPQHF; DNA: TGTGCCAGCAGTTACTCGTTTTCCAGGATTGTGTCCAATCAGCCCCAGCATTTT
V: TRBV12-3/TRBV12-4; J: TRBJ1-1; D: NA; size: NA; CDR3: CASKVRLATEAFF; DNA: TGTGCCAGCAAAGTCCGGTTGGCCACTGAAGCTTTCTTT
V: TRBV7-2; J: TRBJ2-7; D: NA; size: few; CDR3: CASSHLDLNYEQYF; DNA: TGTGCCAGCAGCCATCTTGACCTGAACTACGAGCAGTACTTC
V: TRBV7-2; J: TRBJ1-2; D: TRBD1; size: few; CDR3: CASSLRGQGGFYGYTF; DNA: TGTGCCAGCAGCTTAAGGGGACAGGGGGGGTTCTATGGCTACACCTTC
V: TRBV4-3; J: TRBJ1-1; D: NA; size: NA; CDR3: CASSQETRDQEAFF; DNA: TGCGCCAGCAGCCAAGAAACGCGAGATCAGGAAGCTTTCTTT
V: TRBV12-3/TRBV12-4; J: TRBJ1-4; D: NA; size: NA; CDR3: CASSGSGIREKLFF; DNA: TGTGCCAGCAGCGGAAGTGGGATACGAGAAAAACTGTTTTTT
V: TRBV7-9; J: TRBJ1-2; D: NA; size: few; CDR3: CASSFAVDLTDYGYTF; DNA: TGTGCCAGCAGCTTCGCGGTGGACCTCACGGACTATGGCTACACCTTC
V: TRBV5-1; J: TRBJ2-1; D: NA; size: NA; CDR3: CASSLVGVLGDEQFF; DNA: TGCGCCAGCAGCTTGGTGGGGGTCTTAGGGGATGAGCAGTTCTTC
V: TRBV4-2; J: TRBJ2-3; D: TRBD2; size: few; CDR3: CASSRREGLADTQYF; DNA: TGTGCCAGCAGCCGTCGGGAAGGACTAGCAGATACGCAGTATTTT
V: TRBV29-1; J: TRBJ1-2; D: TRBD1; size: many; CDR3: CSVSGQAYGGYTF; DNA: TGCAGCGTGTCCGGACAGGCTTATGGCGGCTACACCTTC
V: TRBV7-9; J: TRBJ1-2; D: TRBD1; size: NA; CDR3: CASSPTLQGQANYGYTF; DNA: TGTGCCAGCAGCCCAACTCTCCAGGGACAGGCTAACTATGGCTACACCTTC
V: TRBV4-2; J: TRBJ2-7; D: TRBD2; size: few; CDR3: CASSPGVGLSGGAYEQYF; DNA: TGTGCCAGCAGCCCTGGGGTCGGCCTTAGCGGGGGGGCCTACGAGCAGTACTTC
V: TRBV20-1; J: TRBJ2-1; D: NA; size: NA; CDR3: CSASVAEDNEQFF; DNA: TGCAGTGCTAGCGTAGCGGAAGACAATGAGCAGTTCTTC
V: TRBV7-2; J: TRBJ2-5; D: NA; size: few; CDR3: CASSSPPRETQYF; DNA: TGTGCCAGCAGCTCCCCCCCGCGGGAGACCCAGTACTTC
V: TRBV5-6; J: TRBJ2-7; D: NA; size: NA; CDR3: CASSLRRAGGFFHEQYF; DNA: TGTGCCAGCAGCCTTCGGCGTGCCGGGGGATTTTTCCACGAGCAGTACTTC
V: TRBV20-1; J: TRBJ1-3; D: NA; size: NA; CDR3: CSARNSGVSDGNTIYF; DNA: TGCAGTGCTAGAAACTCAGGGGTTAGTGATGGAAACACCATATATTTT
V: TRBV7-2; J: TRBJ2-7; D: TRBD2; size: NA; CDR3: CASSYSGLAGVEQYF; DNA: TGTGCCAGCAGCTACTCCGGACTAGCGGGGGTCGAGCAGTACTTC
V: TRBV29-1; J: TRBJ1-1; D: NA; size: NA; CDR3: CSVTGVSNTVAFF; DNA: TGCAGCGTTACCGGGGTATCGAACACTGTAGCTTTCTTT
V: TRBV5-1; J: TRBJ2-7; D: NA; size: NA; CDR3: CASSSVRSYEQYF; DNA: TGCGCCAGCAGTAGCGTACGGAGCTACGAGCAGTACTTC
V: TRBV10-3; J: TRBJ2-5; D: NA; size: NA; CDR3: CATAGTALPLPTEETQYF; DNA: TGTGCCACCGCGGGGACAGCATTACCTTTACCCACTGAAGAGACCCAGTACTTC
V: TRBV27; J: TRBJ2-7; D: TRBD1; size: NA; CDR3: CASRKKQGFLTYEQYF; DNA: TGTGCCAGCAGGAAGAAACAGGGGTTTTTAACCTACGAGCAGTACTTC
V: TRBV4-3; J: TRBJ2-6; D: NA; size: few; CDR3: CASSLSTGNWANVLTF; DNA: TGCGCCAGCAGCCTAAGTACAGGGAACTGGGCCAACGTCCTGACTTTC
V: TRBV7-3; J: TRBJ2-1; D: NA; size: NA; CDR3: CASSGTTLGEQFF; DNA: TGTGCCAGCAGCGGAACAACCCTCGGTGAGCAGTTCTTC
V: TRBV28; J: TRBJ2-7; D: NA; size: NA; CDR3: CASSLPPMGEQYF; DNA: TGTGCCAGCAGTTTACCCCCGATGGGGGAGCAGTACTTC
V: TRBV4-3; J: TRBJ2-3; D: TRBD1; size: few; CDR3: CASSQEGGQGSTQYF; DNA: TGCGCCAGCAGCCAAGAAGGGGGACAGGGATCAACGCAGTATTTT